This T cell receptor (beta chain) was profiled in a study of T cell responses to AZD1222 COVID-19 vaccine (dated by TCRdb to the early 2020s). With respect to the entire study: A total of 230 to 250 trial participants underwent TCR sequencing, of whom 207 received two doses of AZD1222 and 26 received two doses of the MenACWY control vaccine. Trial participants were enrolled by age into subgroups of 18-55, 56-69 and 70-plus years, and around 140, 26 and 57 TCR-sequenced participants, respectively, were included in these subgroups.

In the case of this clone: Its cognate antigen has yet to be identified. No base-level quality is on record; no much larger clone is a single base apart.

The CDR3 regions of human TCRbeta chains were subjected to immunosequencing. The published analysis was carried out like this. TCRs in the repertoires were compared against a reference library of SARS-CoV-2-specific TCRs that had been generated with the MIRA antigen-specificity platform. Breadth meant the fraction of unique TCRs that were SARS-CoV-2-associated, whereas depth meant the fraction of total T cells that were SARS-CoV-2-associated. Each spike-specific TCR was assigned to its reactive spike region and to a CD4 or CD8 class using the MIRA data. Log10-transformed breadth and depth values were compared by one-way ANOVA with Sidak's multiple comparisons tests. Entries here come from immuneACCESS through TCRdb and include only in-frame sequences with V and J called. Some clones fail to appear in such tables; in the studies checked, an unresolved V gene covers under half of the shortfall, and the cause of the remainder is unknown. Clone size and V and J calls were adopted from that table, with D and trimming inferred from the DNA. This sample lists under 150,000 clones; roughly 93% were detected once. Roughly 10% of the sample is held by the ten biggest clonotypes.

Per the publication, the time point label means: about 28 days (+/-7) after the second vaccine dose. AZD1222 recipients given second doses at about 4 weeks or at about 12 weeks were pooled, since spike-specific TCR depth and breadth were not found to differ between the two schedules. Vaccinee samples came from UK trials COV001 and COV002, including a single-blind randomized controlled phase 2/3 trial of AZD1222 (ChAdOx1 nCoV-19) in healthy adults. For TCRbeta chain sequencing, PBMC samples were collected from trial participants at day 0 and at day 28 after the second dose. On the study overall, not on this receptor specifically: Reportedly, close to half of the unique spike-specific TCRs recognized epitopes lying outside the regions that are mutated in the B.1.351 and B.1.1.7 variants. The vaccine-associated CD4 TCRs covered the entire spike protein, and the dominant responses fell in regions 160-218 and 743-854. Only five to seven AZD1222 recipients were SARS-CoV-2 seropositive at baseline, limiting conclusions about previously exposed vaccinees. Participants were mostly white British, with more females than males. The authors suggested clonal diversity may have been underestimated. A significant rise in spike-specific TCR breadth and depth was observed after two AZD1222 doses relative to day 0 and relative to MenACWY recipients. In the small 56-69-year group, the increase in depth fell short of significance, most likely because of low power. Because no samples from the day 14 peak response were available, repertoires could be characterized only after the peak T cell response.

Trimming removed 0 bases from V and 14 bases from J, leaving 21 bases between the germline ends. Per the germline V gene, LGHNA is the CDR1 and YNFKEQ is the CDR2. The cysteine opens and the phenylalanine closes a CDR3 of 15 amino acids. Of all the DNA, just the CDR3 is kept, 45 bases in frame from base 1. The chain is assembled from TRBV4-2 and TRBJ2-3; the D gene lacks a confident call. The starting material was peripheral blood, obtained 28 days after the second AZD1222 dose. This clonotype was obtained from an adult who received the AZD1222 COVID-19 vaccine. The encoded CDR3 is CASSQDLGKVPILYF. The DNA reads as follows: TGTGCCAGCAGCCAAGATTTGGGGAAAGTTCCTATTCTGTATTTT.